These T cell receptor beta chains were read from a single sample in a study of spatial heterogeneity in lung cancer. TCRdb reprocessed the 5' RACE reads with MiXCR, giving one entry per CDR3 protein. The repertoire holds about 45,000 distinct CDR3 sequences, 12% seen once, with 42% in the top ten. The sequencing here drew on PBMCs, taken at surgery. The receptors stem from a female donor with early-stage non-small cell lung cancer. Each CDR3 is given with its conserved first and last residue. A D gene is named only where the DNA matches it firmly. Where a row states a size, it is once, few, many or the class of an expanded clone; other rows omit it.

d_call | clone_size | j_call | v_call | cdr3_aa | cdr3_nt
TRBD2 | - | TRBJ2-2 | TRBV9 | CASSVVLDSQGGIGELFF | TGTGCCAGCAGCGTAGTCTTGGACTCCCAGGGAGGGATCGGGGAGCTGTTTTTT
- | few | TRBJ1-4 | TRBV7-9 | CASSWEGDEKLFF | TGTGCCAGCAGCTGGGAGGGAGATGAAAAACTGTTTTTT
- | - | TRBJ2-5 | TRBV5-5 | CASSLAQVETQYF | TGTGCCAGCAGCTTGGCGCAGGTGGAGACCCAGTACTTC
TRBD2 | - | TRBJ2-3 | TRBV5-1 | CASSILAGETDTQYF | TGCGCCAGCAGCATACTAGCGGGGGAAACAGATACGCAGTATTTT
- | - | TRBJ2-6 | TRBV13 | CASSLVGVSSGANVLTF | TGTGCCAGCAGCTTAGTGGGGGTTTCCTCTGGGGCCAACGTCCTGACTTTC
TRBD1 | - | TRBJ1-1 | TRBV5-4 | CASSSGQGQMNTEAFF | TGTGCCAGCAGCTCAGGACAGGGCCAAATGAACACTGAAGCTTTCTTT
- | few | TRBJ1-1 | TRBV5-4 | CASSLEGVWNTEAFF | TGTGCCAGCAGCTTGGAGGGGGTTTGGAACACTGAAGCTTTCTTT
TRBD1 | many | TRBJ1-2 | TRBV6-5 | CASSYSAGGNYGYTF | TGTGCCAGCAGTTACTCAGCAGGGGGCAACTATGGCTACACCTTC
TRBD1 | - | TRBJ2-2 | TRBV20-1 | CSARQGTNTGELFF | TGCAGTGCTCGACAGGGTACGAACACCGGGGAGCTGTTTTTT
- | many | TRBJ2-6 | TRBV7-8 | CASSPGGGRGANVLTF | TGTGCCAGCAGCCCGGGAGGGGGCCGTGGGGCCAACGTCCTGACTTTC
TRBD2 | many | TRBJ2-1 | TRBV20-1 | CSARTSGGHSQFF | TGCAGTGCGCGGACTAGCGGGGGCCACTCTCAGTTCTTC
TRBD1 | few | TRBJ1-5 | TRBV28 | CASSDDGTGRNQPQHF | TGTGCCAGCAGTGACGATGGGACAGGCCGCAATCAGCCCCAGCATTTT
- | few | TRBJ1-1 | TRBV10-2 | CASMTGNTEAFF | TGCGCCAGCATGACGGGGAACACTGAAGCTTTCTTT
- | - | TRBJ2-7 | TRBV6-1 | CASSVQVSSSYEQYF | TGTGCCAGCAGTGTTCAGGTTTCGAGCTCCTACGAGCAGTACTTC
- | - | TRBJ2-5 | TRBV20-1 | CSARPDHQETQYF | TGCAGTGCTAGACCGGACCACCAAGAGACCCAGTACTTC
- | - | TRBJ2-5 | TRBV19 | CASSRGWRNQETQYF | TGTGCCAGTAGTAGAGGGTGGCGGAACCAAGAGACCCAGTACTTC
- | many | TRBJ2-3 | TRBV7-9 | CASSLSQSTDTQYF | TGTGCCAGCAGCTTAAGCCAGAGCACAGATACGCAGTATTTT
- | few | TRBJ2-2 | TRBV30 | CAWSLITGTGISGELFF | TGTGCCTGGAGTTTGATTACCGGGACGGGGATTTCCGGGGAGCTGTTTTTT
- | few | TRBJ1-4 | TRBV5-1 | CASSRTVTNEKLFF | TGCGCCAGCAGCAGGACAGTGACTAATGAAAAACTGTTTTTT
- | many | TRBJ2-1 | TRBV20-1 | CSARKGTSSYNEQFF | TGCAGTGCTAGAAAGGGAACCAGCTCCTACAATGAGCAGTTCTTC
- | few | TRBJ1-1 | TRBV3-1 | CAVEGNTEAFF | TGTGCGGTAGAGGGAAACACTGAAGCTTTCTTT
- | few | TRBJ2-5 | TRBV12-3/TRBV12-4 | CASGKLGTSYQETQYF | TGTGCCAGCGGAAAGCTCGGGACCTCGTACCAAGAGACCCAGTACTTC
- | many | TRBJ2-1 | TRBV24-1 | CATSDPRGGSYNEQFF | TGTGCCACCAGTGACCCGAGGGGGGGTTCCTACAATGAGCAGTTCTTC
- | many | TRBJ1-1 | TRBV30 | CAWGLGATEAFF | TGTGCCTGGGGACTAGGTGCCACTGAAGCTTTCTTT
TRBD1 | - | TRBJ1-5 | TRBV6-1 | CASSEDRGGNQPQHF | TGTGCCAGCAGTGAAGACAGGGGGGGCAATCAGCCCCAGCATTTT
TRBD1 | few | TRBJ1-2 | TRBV6-2/TRBV6-3 | CASTSPATGNYGYTF | TGTGCCAGCACTTCCCCCGCGACAGGGAACTATGGCTACACCTTC
TRBD2 | many | TRBJ2-3 | TRBV4-1 | CASSQAPKRGGSPDTQYF | TGCGCCAGCAGCCAAGCACCAAAGCGGGGGGGCAGTCCAGATACGCAGTATTTT
- | few | TRBJ2-1 | TRBV6-2/TRBV6-3 | CASSYGYEQFF | TGTGCCAGCAGTTACGGATATGAGCAGTTCTTC
TRBD2 | many | TRBJ2-5 | TRBV9 | CASSTSDSTETQYF | TGTGCCAGCAGCACTAGCGACTCCACAGAGACCCAGTACTTC
TRBD1 | many | TRBJ1-1 | TRBV27 | CASSAIQGFVTEAFF | TGTGCCAGCAGTGCGATACAGGGGTTTGTCACTGAAGCTTTCTTT
TRBD1 | many | TRBJ1-1 | TRBV6-2/TRBV6-3 | CASSWPYGRDSTEAFF | TGTGCCAGCAGTTGGCCCTACGGAAGGGACAGCACTGAAGCTTTCTTT
- | - | TRBJ1-2 | TRBV6-1 | CASSGSSTGYGYTF | TGTGCCAGCAGCGGGAGTTCTACCGGCTATGGCTACACCTTC
- | once | TRBJ2-2 | TRBV19 | CASMRGPGELFF | TGTGCCAGTATGAGAGGTCCCGGGGAGCTGTTTTTT
- | - | TRBJ2-7 | TRBV19 | CASSLRDTHEQYF | TGTGCCAGTAGTCTACGGGACACTCACGAGCAGTACTTC
- | - | TRBJ2-2 | TRBV6-2/TRBV6-3 | CASKGGTGELFF | TGTGCCAGCAAGGGGGGCACCGGGGAGCTGTTTTTT
TRBD2 | - | TRBJ2-1 | TRBV24-1 | CATSEASGGNYNEQFF | TGTGCCACCAGTGAGGCTAGCGGGGGCAACTACAATGAGCAGTTCTTC
TRBD2 | few | TRBJ2-1 | TRBV12-3/TRBV12-4 | CASSLARSGGADEQFF | TGTGCCAGCAGTTTAGCGCGGAGCGGGGGGGCCGATGAGCAGTTCTTC
TRBD2 | - | TRBJ2-3 | TRBV5-1 | CASSLPASGGTSTDTQYF | TGCGCCAGCAGCTTGCCCGCCAGCGGGGGAACTAGCACAGATACGCAGTATTTT
TRBD2 | - | TRBJ2-2 | TRBV6-1 | CASSETSGGAGTNTGELFF | TGTGCCAGCAGTGAGACTAGCGGGGGGGCAGGAACGAACACCGGGGAGCTGTTTTTT
TRBD2 | - | TRBJ2-1 | TRBV18 | CASSPLGGGRFDPGNEQFF | TGTGCCAGCTCACCCCTCGGCGGGGGTCGCTTCGACCCAGGCAATGAGCAGTTCTTC
- | - | TRBJ1-1 | TRBV5-4 | CASGTLMNTEAFF | TGTGCCAGCGGAACCCTTATGAACACTGAAGCTTTCTTT
- | many | TRBJ2-2 | TRBV24-1 | CATSASLLNTGELFF | TGTGCCACCAGTGCATCTCTCCTGAACACCGGGGAGCTGTTTTTT
- | few | TRBJ2-1 | TRBV7-9 | CASSPGGSSYNEQFF | TGTGCCAGCAGCCCCGGGGGAAGCTCCTACAATGAGCAGTTCTTC
- | - | TRBJ2-1 | TRBV6-2/TRBV6-3 | CASSDTSSYNEQFF | TGTGCCAGCAGTGACACGAGCTCCTACAATGAGCAGTTCTTC
- | - | TRBJ1-5 | TRBV5-6 | CASSLRRTANQPQHF | TGTGCCAGCAGCTTACGCCGGACAGCCAATCAGCCCCAGCATTTT
TRBD2 | - | TRBJ2-7 | TRBV5-6 | CASTIGRGYEQYF | TGTGCCAGCACCATTGGGCGGGGGTACGAGCAGTACTTC
- | few | TRBJ2-5 | TRBV15 | CATSIGQSGETQYF | TGTGCCACCAGCATCGGACAGTCAGGAGAGACCCAGTACTTC
TRBD1 | many | TRBJ2-4 | TRBV19 | CASSSPGQGSNIQYF | TGTGCCAGTAGTTCGCCGGGACAGGGGTCGAACATTCAGTACTTC
TRBD2 | many | TRBJ2-2 | TRBV3-1 | CASSQAAAGVATGELFF | TGTGCCAGCAGCCAAGCCGCGGCGGGGGTGGCAACCGGGGAGCTGTTTTTT
- | many | TRBJ2-3 | TRBV6-1 | CASSAQTVTDTQYF | TGTGCCAGCAGTGCTCAGACAGTCACAGATACGCAGTATTTT
TRBD2 | - | TRBJ2-6 | TRBV19 | CASSIGGLAGANVLTF | TGTGCCAGTAGTATAGGGGGACTAGCTGGGGCCAACGTCCTGACTTTC
- | few | TRBJ1-4 | TRBV6-6 | CASTWGGANEKLFF | TGTGCCAGCACCTGGGGGGGAGCTAATGAAAAACTGTTTTTT
- | many | TRBJ2-7 | TRBV5-1 | CASSLGAGDEQYF | TGCGCCAGCAGCTTGGGCGCAGGGGACGAGCAGTACTTC
- | few | TRBJ1-3 | TRBV28 | CATHNTGNTIYF | TGTGCCACCCATAATACTGGAAACACCATATATTTT
- | few | TRBJ1-1 | TRBV6-6 | CASSYREGNTEAFF | TGTGCCAGCAGTTACAGGGAGGGGAACACTGAAGCTTTCTTT